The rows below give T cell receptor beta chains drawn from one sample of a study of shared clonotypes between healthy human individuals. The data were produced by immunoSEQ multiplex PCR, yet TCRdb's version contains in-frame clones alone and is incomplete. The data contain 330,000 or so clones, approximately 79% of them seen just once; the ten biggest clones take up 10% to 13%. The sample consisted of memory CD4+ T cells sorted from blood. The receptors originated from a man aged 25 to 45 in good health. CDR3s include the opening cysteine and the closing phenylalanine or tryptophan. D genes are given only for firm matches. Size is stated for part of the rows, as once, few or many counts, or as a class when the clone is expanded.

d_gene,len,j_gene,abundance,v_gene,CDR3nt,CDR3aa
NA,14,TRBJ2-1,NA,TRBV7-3,TGTGCCAGCAGCTTAATATCTAGAGGCAATGAGCAGTTCTTC,CASSLISRGNEQFF
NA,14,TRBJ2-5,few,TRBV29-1,TGCAGCGTTGAAGATCCCTTTCTCCCAGAGACCCAGTACTTC,CSVEDPFLPETQYF
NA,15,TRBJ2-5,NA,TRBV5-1,TGCGCCAGCAGCACCGGGAGTCACAGGCCCGAGACCCAGTACTTC,CASSTGSHRPETQYF
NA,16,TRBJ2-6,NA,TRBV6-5,TGTGCCAGCAGTTATTCTTTCAGGGTTGGGGCCAACGTCCTGACTTTC,CASSYSFRVGANVLTF
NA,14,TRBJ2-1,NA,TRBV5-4,TGTGCCAGCAGCGGGGGTCCGCTTGGCAATGAGCAGTTCTTC,CASSGGPLGNEQFF
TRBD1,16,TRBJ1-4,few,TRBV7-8,TGTGCCAGCAGCTTAGGACCGGGACAGACTAATGAAAAACTGTTTTTT,CASSLGPGQTNEKLFF
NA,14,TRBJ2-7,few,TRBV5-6,TGTGCCAGCAGCTCTGCGGGACAGACCTACGAGCAGTACTTC,CASSSAGQTYEQYF
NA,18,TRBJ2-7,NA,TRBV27,TGTGCCAGCAGTATACTAGGGGACGGTCATAGGAGCTCCTACGAGCAGTACTTC,CASSILGDGHRSSYEQYF
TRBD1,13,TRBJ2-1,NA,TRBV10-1,TGCGCCAGCACCCAGACAGGACAGGATGGGCAGTTCTTC,CASTQTGQDGQFF
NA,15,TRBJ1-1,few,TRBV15,TGTGCCACCAGCAGAGATCTGCAGGGACGGGCTGAAGCTTTCTTT,CATSRDLQGRAEAFF
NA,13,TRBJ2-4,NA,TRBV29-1,TGCAGCTATAGCAGGGGCGGCGGAAACATTCAGTACTTC,CSYSRGGGNIQYF
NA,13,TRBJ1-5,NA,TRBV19,TGTGCCAGTAGTATAGACAGAGATCAGCCCCAGCATTTT,CASSIDRDQPQHF
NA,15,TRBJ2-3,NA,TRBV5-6,TGTGCCAGCAGCTTCGGGACGCTCAACACAGATACGCAGTATTTT,CASSFGTLNTDTQYF
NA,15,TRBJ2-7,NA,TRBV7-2,TGTGCCAGCAGCATCAGGGATTCCCCCTCCTACGAGCAGTACTTC,CASSIRDSPSYEQYF
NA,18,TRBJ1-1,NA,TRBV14,TGTGCCAGCAGCCAAGAGCCCCGGGGGTTTGGGTTTAACACTGAAGCTTTCTTT,CASSQEPRGFGFNTEAFF
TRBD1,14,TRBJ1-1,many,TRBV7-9,TGTGCCAGCAGCTCCCAGACAGGGATTGGGGGAGCTTTCTTT,CASSSQTGIGGAFF
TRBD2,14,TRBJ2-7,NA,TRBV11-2,TGTGCCAGCAGCTTAGGGGACTACGCTTACGAGCAGTACTTC,CASSLGDYAYEQYF
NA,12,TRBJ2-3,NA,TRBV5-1,TGCGCCAGCAGCTTACGGACAGATACGCAGTATTTT,CASSLRTDTQYF
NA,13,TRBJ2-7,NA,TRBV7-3,TGTGCCAGCAGCTTAACGGGGCAATACGAGCAGTACTTC,CASSLTGQYEQYF
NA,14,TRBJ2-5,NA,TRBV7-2,TGTGCCAGCAGCTTAGCAAGGCAGGGAGAGACCCAGTACTTC,CASSLARQGETQYF
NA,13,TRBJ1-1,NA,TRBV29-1,TGCAGCGTTGACCGGGGTATGAACACTGAAGCTTTCTTT,CSVDRGMNTEAFF
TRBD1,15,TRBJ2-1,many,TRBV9,TGTGCCAGCAGCGTAGAGGGGGCATCCTACAATGAGCAGTTCTTC,CASSVEGASYNEQFF
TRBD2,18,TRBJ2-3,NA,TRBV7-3,TGTGCCAGCAGCCCTCTAGCGGGTCACGACCTAAGCACAGATACGCAGTATTTT,CASSPLAGHDLSTDTQYF
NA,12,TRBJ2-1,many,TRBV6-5,TGTGCCAGCAAATCTGACGCCGGGGTGCAGTTCTTC,CASKSDAGVQFF
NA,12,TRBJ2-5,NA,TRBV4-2,TGTGCCAGCAGCCAAGACCAAGAGACCCAGTACTTC,CASSQDQETQYF
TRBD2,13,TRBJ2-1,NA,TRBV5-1,TGCGCCAGCAGCGTCGCGGGAGTCCATGAGCAGTTCTTC,CASSVAGVHEQFF
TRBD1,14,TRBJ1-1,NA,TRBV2,TGTGCCAGCTCCTGGACAGGGCGGAACACTGAAGCTTTCTTT,CASSWTGRNTEAFF
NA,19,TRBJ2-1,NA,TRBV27,TGTGCCAGCAGTTCCTCGGGCAGGGGAGGGTTTAGCTCCTACAATGAGCAGTTCTTC,CASSSSGRGGFSSYNEQFF
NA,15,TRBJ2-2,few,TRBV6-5,TGTGCCACCGGGCTAGCCACTCCTAAAACCGGGGAGCTGTTTTTT,CATGLATPKTGELFF
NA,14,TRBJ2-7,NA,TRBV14,TGTGCCAGCGCGATCCGGGACGGACCCTACGAGCAGTACTTC,CASAIRDGPYEQYF